Listed here is a single T cell receptor (beta chain). The germline gives CDR1 LNHDA, CDR2 SQIVND (reference sequence). The germline V and J ends were trimmed by 7 bases and 1 base, with 8 bases remaining between them. This CDR3 has 13 amino acids. The sample is drawn from a study of shared clonotypes between healthy human individuals. In the source study's methods: Without quality scores, immunoSEQ junctional reads could not be filtered like full-length reads. The data were produced by immunoSEQ multiplex PCR, yet TCRdb's version contains in-frame clones alone and is incomplete. That table gives V, J and clone size, and the DNA gave D and trimming. The data hold a few million clones, with more than 80% observed a single time. The donors were adults (healthy and HIV-negative) with no recent acute infections or vaccinations. A CD45RA+ naive subset and a CD45RA-negative memory subset were split from CD4+ cells.

This TCR was sampled from a man between 18 and 29 years old in good health. The chain joins TRBV19 to TRBJ1-5; D unclear. Sequenced material: naive CD4+ T cells sorted from blood. Noted subset: CD45RA+ positively selected. The chain's CDR3 is CASNARSNQPQHF. The CDR3 DNA is TGTGCCAGTAATGCGCGGAGCAATCAGCCCCAGCATTTT. The full variable domain, completed using reference TRBV19 and TRBJ1-5, is DGGITQSPKYLFRKEGQNVTLSCEQNLNHDAMYWYRQDPGQGLRLIYYSQIVNDFQKGDIAEGYSVSREKKESFPLTVTSAQKNPTAFYLCASNARSNQPQHFGDGTRLSIL.